The text below deals with one T cell receptor beta chain. Using a J-beta primer mix together with a sample-barcoded 5' primer, a second PCR was run for about 7 to 12 cycles. A single record per CDR3 protein comes from TCRdb applying MiXCR to the 5' RACE reads. The repertoire has about 1.8 million distinct CDR3 sequences, 40% to 55% of them found once; the top ten carry 2% to 2.5%. Ranging in age from roughly 6 to 95, the donors were healthy Caucasian individuals from Russia. This sample stems from a study of blood T cells in healthy people across ages. The wider study: The template switching approach captured approximately one barcoded beta molecule for every two T cells.

The ends lost 7 bases at V and 5 bases at J; junction bases unmatched: 10. There are 15 residues in the CDR3. Germline V CDR1 and CDR2: SGHRS, YFSETQ. The receptor was isolated from a woman aged 35 to 49 in good health. The material sequenced was blood. V usage is TRBV5-1 and J usage is TRBJ2-2, with 8 bases fitting TRBD1. The chain's CDR3 is CASVWDRTQTGELFF. CDR3 in DNA: TGCGCCAGCGTTTGGGACAGGACCCAAACCGGGGAGCTGTTTTTT.